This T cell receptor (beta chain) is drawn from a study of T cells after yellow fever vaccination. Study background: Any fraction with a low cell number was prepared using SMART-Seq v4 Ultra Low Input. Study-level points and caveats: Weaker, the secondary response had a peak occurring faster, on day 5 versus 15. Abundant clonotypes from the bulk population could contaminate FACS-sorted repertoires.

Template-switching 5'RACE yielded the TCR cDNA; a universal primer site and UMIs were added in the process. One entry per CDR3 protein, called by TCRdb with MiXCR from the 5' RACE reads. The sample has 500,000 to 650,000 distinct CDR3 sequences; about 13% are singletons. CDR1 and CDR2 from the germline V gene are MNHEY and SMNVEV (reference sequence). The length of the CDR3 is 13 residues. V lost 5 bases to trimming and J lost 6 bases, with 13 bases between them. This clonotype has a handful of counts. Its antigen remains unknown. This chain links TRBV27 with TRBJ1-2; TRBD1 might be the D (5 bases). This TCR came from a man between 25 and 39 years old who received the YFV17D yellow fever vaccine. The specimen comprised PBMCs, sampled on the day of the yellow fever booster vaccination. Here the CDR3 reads CASSAQGSHGYTF. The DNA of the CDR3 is TGTGCCAGCAGTGCTCAGGGCTCCCATGGCTACACCTTC.